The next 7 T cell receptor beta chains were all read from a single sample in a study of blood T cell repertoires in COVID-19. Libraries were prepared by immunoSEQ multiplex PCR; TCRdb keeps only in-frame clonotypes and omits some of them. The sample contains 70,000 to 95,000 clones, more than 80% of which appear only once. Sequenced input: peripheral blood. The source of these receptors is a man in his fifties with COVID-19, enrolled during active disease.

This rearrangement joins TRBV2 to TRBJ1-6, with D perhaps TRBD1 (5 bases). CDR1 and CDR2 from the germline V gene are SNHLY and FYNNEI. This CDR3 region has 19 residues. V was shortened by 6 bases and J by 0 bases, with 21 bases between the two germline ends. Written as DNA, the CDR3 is TGTGCCAGCAGCATCTTCGGGGGACTGGGGAGCTCCTATAATTCACCCCTCCACTTT. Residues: CASSIFGGLGSSYNSPLHF.

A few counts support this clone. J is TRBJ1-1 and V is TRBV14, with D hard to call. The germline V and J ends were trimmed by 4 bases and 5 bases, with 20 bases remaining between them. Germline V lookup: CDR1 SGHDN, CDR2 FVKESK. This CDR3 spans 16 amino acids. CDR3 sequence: CASSPSWWAGGTEAFF. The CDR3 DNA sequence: TGTGCCAGCAGCCCCAGTTGGTGGGCGGGAGGGACTGAAGCTTTCTTT. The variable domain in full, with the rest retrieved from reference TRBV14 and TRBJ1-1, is EAGVTQFPSHSVIEKGQTVTLRCDPISGHDNLYWYRRVMGKEIKFLLHFVKESKQDESGMPNNRFLAERTGGTYSTLKVQPAELEDSGVYFCASSPSWWAGGTEAFFGQGTRLTVV.

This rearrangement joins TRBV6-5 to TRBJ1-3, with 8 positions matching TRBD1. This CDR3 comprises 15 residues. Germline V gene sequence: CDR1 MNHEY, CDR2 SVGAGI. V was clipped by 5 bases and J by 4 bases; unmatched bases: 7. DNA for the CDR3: TGTGCCAGCAGTAACACAGGGGGAACAGGAAACACCATATATTTT. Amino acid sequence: CASSNTGGTGNTIYF.

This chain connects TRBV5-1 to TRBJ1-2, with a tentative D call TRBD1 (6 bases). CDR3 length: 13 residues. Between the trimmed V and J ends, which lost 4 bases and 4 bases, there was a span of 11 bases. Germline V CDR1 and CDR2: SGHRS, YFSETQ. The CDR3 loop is CASSPDSPYGYTF. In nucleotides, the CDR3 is TGCGCCAGCAGCCCGGACAGCCCCTATGGCTACACCTTC.

CDR3 in amino acids: CASSVDGGTEAFF. CDR3 bases: TGTGCCAGCAGCGTAGACGGGGGCACTGAAGCTTTCTTT. This chain links TRBV9 with TRBJ1-1; tentatively, D is TRBD1 (5 bases). The CDR3 extends over 13 amino acids. Germline V gives CDR1 SGDLS, CDR2 YYNGEE. Trimming shortened V by 0 bases and J by 4 bases, and 7 bases separated the two germline ends.

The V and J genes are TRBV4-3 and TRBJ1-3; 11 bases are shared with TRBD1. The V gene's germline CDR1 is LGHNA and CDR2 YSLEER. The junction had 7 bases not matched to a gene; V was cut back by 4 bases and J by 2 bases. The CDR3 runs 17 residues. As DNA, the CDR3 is TGCGCCAGCAGCCCCGGGACAGGGGGACGAACTGGAAACACCATATATTTT. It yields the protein CASSPGTGGRTGNTIYF.

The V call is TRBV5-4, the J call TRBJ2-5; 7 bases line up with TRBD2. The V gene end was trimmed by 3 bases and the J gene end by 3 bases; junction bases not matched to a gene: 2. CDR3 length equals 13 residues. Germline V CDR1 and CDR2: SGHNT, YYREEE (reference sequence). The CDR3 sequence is CASSSGREETQYF. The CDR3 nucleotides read TGTGCCAGCAGCTCTGGGAGGGAAGAGACCCAGTACTTC.